This TCR beta chain emerged from a study of blood T cell repertoires in COVID-19. Whole-study context: T cells, B-cell-depleted T cells, or PBMCs provided the cDNA or gDNA that served as material.

In the original analysis: Estimated nucleated cell counts came from reference gene primer amplification. Clones were sequenced by immunoSEQ multiplex PCR, and TCRdb holds only the in-frame ones, with some missing. D and trimming were read from the DNA, whereas the V and J calls and clone size are those reported in that table. Of 120,000 to 150,000 clones listed, more than 75% are singletons. The specimen was PBMCs or T cells enriched from blood (not recorded which). This clonotype was sampled from a woman in her 30s with acute COVID-19.

The CDR3: CASSLERGRSYEQYF. The CDR3 bases are TGTGCCAGCAGCTTGGAAAGGGGTCGGTCCTACGAGCAGTACTTC. V and J are TRBV5-5 and TRBJ2-7; tentative D call: TRBD1 (5 bases). Germline assignment: CDR1 SGHKS and CDR2 YYEKEE (reference sequence). Trimming left V 0 bases short and J 1 base short, with 11 bases between. The CDR3 contains 15 residues.